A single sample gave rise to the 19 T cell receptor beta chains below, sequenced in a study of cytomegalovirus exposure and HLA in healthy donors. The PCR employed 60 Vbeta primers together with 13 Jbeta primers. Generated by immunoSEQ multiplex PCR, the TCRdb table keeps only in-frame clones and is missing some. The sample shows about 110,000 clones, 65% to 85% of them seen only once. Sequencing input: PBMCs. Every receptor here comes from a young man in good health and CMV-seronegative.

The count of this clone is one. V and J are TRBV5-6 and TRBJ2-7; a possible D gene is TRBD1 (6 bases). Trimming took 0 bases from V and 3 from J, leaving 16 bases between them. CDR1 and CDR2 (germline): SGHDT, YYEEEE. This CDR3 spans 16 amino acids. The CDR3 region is CASSLEVGQILYEQYF. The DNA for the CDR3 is TGTGCCAGCAGCTTGGAGGTTGGACAGATCCTCTACGAGCAGTACTTC.

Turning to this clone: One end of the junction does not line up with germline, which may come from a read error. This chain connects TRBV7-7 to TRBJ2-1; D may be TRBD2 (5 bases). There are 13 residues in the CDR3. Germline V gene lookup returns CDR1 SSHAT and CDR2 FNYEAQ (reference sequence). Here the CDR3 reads CASSPIGLVQKFF. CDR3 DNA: TGTGCTAGCAGCCCAATCGGACTGGTCCAGAAGTTCTTC.

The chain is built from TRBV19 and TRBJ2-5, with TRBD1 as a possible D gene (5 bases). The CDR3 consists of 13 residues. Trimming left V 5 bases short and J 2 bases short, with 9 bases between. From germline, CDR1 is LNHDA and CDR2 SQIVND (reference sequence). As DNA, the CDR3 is TGTGCCAGTAGTCCAAGACAGCAAGAGACCCAGTACTTC. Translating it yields CASSPRQQETQYF.

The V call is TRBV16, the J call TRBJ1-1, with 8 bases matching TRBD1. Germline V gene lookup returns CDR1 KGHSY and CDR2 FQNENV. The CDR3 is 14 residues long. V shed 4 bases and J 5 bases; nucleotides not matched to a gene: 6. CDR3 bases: TGTGCCAGCAGCCGGCGGACAGGGAGGACTGAAGCTTTCTTT. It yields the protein CASSRRTGRTEAFF.

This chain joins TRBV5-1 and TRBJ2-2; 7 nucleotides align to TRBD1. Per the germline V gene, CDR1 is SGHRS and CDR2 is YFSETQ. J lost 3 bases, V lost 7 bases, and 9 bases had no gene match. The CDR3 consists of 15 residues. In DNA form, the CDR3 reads TGCGCCAGCTACTCGGGACAGACGGACACCGGGGAGCTGTTTTTT. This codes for CASYSGQTDTGELFF.

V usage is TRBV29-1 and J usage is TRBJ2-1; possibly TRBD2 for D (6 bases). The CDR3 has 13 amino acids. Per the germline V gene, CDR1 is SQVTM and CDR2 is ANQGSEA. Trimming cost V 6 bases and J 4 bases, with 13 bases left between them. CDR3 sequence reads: CSVHPRGYNEQFF. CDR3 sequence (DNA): TGCAGCGTCCACCCCCGGGGGTACAATGAGCAGTTCTTC.

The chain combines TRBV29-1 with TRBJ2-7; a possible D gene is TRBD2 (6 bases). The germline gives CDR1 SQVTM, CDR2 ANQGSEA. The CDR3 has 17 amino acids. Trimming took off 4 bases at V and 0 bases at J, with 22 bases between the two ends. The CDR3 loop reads CSVGGAGLVSSSYEQYF. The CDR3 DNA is TGCAGCGTTGGCGGGGCGGGGTTGGTCTCGAGCTCCTACGAGCAGTACTTC.

The CDR3 coding sequence is TGTGCCAGCTCACCAACAGGGGAGGAGGGCTACACCTTC. It codes for CASSPTGEEGYTF. The chain couples TRBV18 to TRBJ1-2, with 7 bases aligning to TRBD1. The germline CDR1 and CDR2 sequences are KGHSH and LQKENI. V lost 2 bases, J lost 8 bases, and 5 bases stayed unmatched. The CDR3 length is 13 residues.

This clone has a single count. The CDR3 spells CASSLTVNTEAFF. The CDR3 nucleotides are TGCGCCAGCAGCTTGACGGTGAACACTGAAGCTTTCTTT. The gene calls are TRBV5-1 and TRBJ1-1; D remains ambiguous. Between the trimmed V and J ends, which lost 1 base and 0 bases, there was a span of 4 bases. The V gene's germline CDR1 is SGHRS and CDR2 YFSETQ. This CDR3 contains 13 residues.

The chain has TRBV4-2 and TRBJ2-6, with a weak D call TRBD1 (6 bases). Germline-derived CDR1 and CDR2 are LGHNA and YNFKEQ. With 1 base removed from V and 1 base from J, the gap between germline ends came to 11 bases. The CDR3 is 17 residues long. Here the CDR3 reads CASSQGQGISGANVLTF. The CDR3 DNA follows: TGTGCCAGCAGCCAAGGGCAGGGGATTTCTGGGGCCAACGTCCTGACTTTC.

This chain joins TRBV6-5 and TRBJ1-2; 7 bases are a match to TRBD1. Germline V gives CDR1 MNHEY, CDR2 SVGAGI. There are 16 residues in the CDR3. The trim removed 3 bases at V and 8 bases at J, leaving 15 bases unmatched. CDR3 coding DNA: TGTGCCAGCAGTTATGGGACAGAGCTTCCCAGGCAGGGCTACACCTTC. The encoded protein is CASSYGTELPRQGYTF.

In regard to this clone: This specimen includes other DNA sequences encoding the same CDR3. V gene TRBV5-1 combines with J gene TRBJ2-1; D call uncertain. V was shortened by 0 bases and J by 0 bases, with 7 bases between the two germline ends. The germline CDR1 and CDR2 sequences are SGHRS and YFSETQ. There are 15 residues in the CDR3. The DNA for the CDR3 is TGCGCCAGCAGCTTGGATCCGAGCTCCTACAATGAGCAGTTCTTC. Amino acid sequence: CASSLDPSSYNEQFF.

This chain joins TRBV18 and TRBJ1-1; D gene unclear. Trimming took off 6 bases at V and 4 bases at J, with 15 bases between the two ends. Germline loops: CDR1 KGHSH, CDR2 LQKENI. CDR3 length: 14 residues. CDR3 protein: CASSPRGSGTEAFF. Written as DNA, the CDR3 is TGTGCCAGCTCCCCCCGGGGTAGTGGCACTGAAGCTTTCTTT.

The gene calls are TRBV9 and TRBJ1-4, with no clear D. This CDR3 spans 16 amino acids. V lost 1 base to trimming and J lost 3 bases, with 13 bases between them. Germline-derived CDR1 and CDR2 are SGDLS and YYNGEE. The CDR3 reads CASSVTPLRANEKLFF. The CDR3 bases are TGTGCCAGCAGCGTAACCCCCCTGAGGGCTAATGAAAAACTGTTTTTT.

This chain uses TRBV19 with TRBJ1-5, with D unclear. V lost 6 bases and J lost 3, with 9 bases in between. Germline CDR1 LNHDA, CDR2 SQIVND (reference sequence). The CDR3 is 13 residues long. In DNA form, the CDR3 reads TGTGCCAGTAGGCCACGGTACAATCAGCCCCAGCATTTT. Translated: CASRPRYNQPQHF.

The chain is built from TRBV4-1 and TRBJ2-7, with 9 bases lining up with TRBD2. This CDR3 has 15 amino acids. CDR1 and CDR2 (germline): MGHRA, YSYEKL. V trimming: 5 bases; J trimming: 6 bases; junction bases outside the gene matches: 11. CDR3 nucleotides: TGCGCCAGCAGCAGTAATAGCGGGAGCTCTGGCGAGCAGTACTTC. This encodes CASSSNSGSSGEQYF.

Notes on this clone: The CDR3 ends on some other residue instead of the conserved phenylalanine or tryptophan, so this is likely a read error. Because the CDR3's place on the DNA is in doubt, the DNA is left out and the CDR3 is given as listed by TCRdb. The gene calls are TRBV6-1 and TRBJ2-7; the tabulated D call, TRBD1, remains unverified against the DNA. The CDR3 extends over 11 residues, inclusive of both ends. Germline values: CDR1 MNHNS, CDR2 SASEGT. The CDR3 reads CASSELGQGLI.

The CDR3 DNA is TGTGCCAGCAGCGTGTTCCAGGAGGCGGCATATCAGCCCCAGCATTTT. This translates into CASSVFQEAAYQPQHF. The rearrangement links TRBV9 to TRBJ1-5; D gene ambiguous. Germline lookup yields CDR1 SGDLS and CDR2 YYNGEE. Trimming stripped 2 bases from V and 5 bases from J, with 17 bases between. There are 16 residues in the CDR3.

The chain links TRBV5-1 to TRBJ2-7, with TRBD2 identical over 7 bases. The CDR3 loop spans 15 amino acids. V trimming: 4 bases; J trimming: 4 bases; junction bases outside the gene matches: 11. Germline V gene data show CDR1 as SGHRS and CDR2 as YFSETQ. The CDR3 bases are TGCGCCAGCAGCATCAAAGCGGGGTCCCAGTACGAGCAGTACTTC. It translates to CASSIKAGSQYEQYF. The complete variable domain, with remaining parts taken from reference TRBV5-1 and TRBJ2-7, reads KAGVTQTPRYLIKTRGQQVTLSCSPISGHRSVSWYQQTPGQGLQFLFEYFSETQRNKGNFPGRFSGRQFSNSRSEMNVSTLELGDSALYLCASSIKAGSQYEQYFGPGTRLTVT.